This TCR beta chain was sequenced in a study of cytomegalovirus exposure and HLA in healthy donors. The donors comprised healthy bone marrow donors. For this clone: As yet, its antigen is unknown.

Whole-study results and caveats: High sensitivity and specificity were reportedly achieved when the classifier diagnosed cytomegalovirus status. Reports state that TCR beta sequences accurately predicted most subjects' HLA-A and HLA-B alleles.

Primers: 60 Vbeta forward and 13 Jbeta reverse. Data came from immunoSEQ multiplex PCR; TCRdb stores just in-frame clones and leaves some out. Of about 65,000 clones listed, roughly two thirds are singletons. Per germline, CDR1 SGHRS and CDR2 YFSETQ. CDR3 length equals 14 residues. V dropped 3 bases and J dropped 0 bases, with 6 bases sitting between them. Sequenced material: PBMCs. The chain links TRBV5-1 to TRBJ2-2; weak D call: TRBD2 (5 bases). The receptor's source is a man aged 25-45 years in good health and CMV-seronegative. This CDR3 is CASSSGTNTGELFF. The CDR3 DNA reads as TGCGCCAGCAGCTCGGGAACGAACACCGGGGAGCTGTTTTTT.